The 25 T cell receptor beta chains given below trace back to one sample, sequenced in a study of cytomegalovirus exposure and HLA in healthy donors. The PCR employed 60 Vbeta primers together with 13 Jbeta primers. The method was immunoSEQ multiplex PCR; TCRdb's version includes in-frame clones alone and lacks a portion of them. The sample carries around 140,000 clones, more than 55% recorded once. Sequencing input: PBMCs. The receptors come from a woman in her sixties in good health and CMV-seronegative.

The chain has TRBV27 and TRBJ1-3; D gene unclear. V lost 3 bases to trimming and J lost 0 bases, with 9 bases between them. The CDR3 covers 15 residues. Germline assignment: CDR1 MNHEY and CDR2 SMNVEV (reference sequence). CDR3 loop: CASSLARSSGNTIYF. The CDR3 nucleotides are TGTGCCAGCAGTTTGGCCCGGAGCTCTGGAAACACCATATATTTT.

The V and J genes are TRBV4-1 and TRBJ2-3, with TRBD2 matching over 14 bases. CDR3 length: 22 residues. The junction had 22 bases not matched to a gene; V was cut back by 3 bases and J by 5 bases. The germline gives CDR1 MGHRA, CDR2 YSYEKL. The CDR3 spells CASSQGPGRRGLAGVREDTQYF. In DNA form, the CDR3 reads TGCGCCAGCAGCCAGGGGCCGGGGCGCAGGGGACTAGCGGGAGTAAGGGAAGATACGCAGTATTTT.

The chain has TRBV9 and TRBJ2-3, with 8 bases aligning to TRBD1. The V and J ends lost 4 bases and 3 bases, in that order; junction bases with no gene match: 13. The germline V gene encodes CDR1 SGDLS and CDR2 YYNGEE. This CDR3 is 17 amino acids long. DNA of the CDR3: TGTGCCAGCAGCCTCGGACAGGGCCGACCGGGAACAGATACGCAGTATTTT. Translated, it gives CASSLGQGRPGTDTQYF.

The V gene is TRBV19, the J gene TRBJ1-4; TRBD1 matches at 8 bases. Germline V gene sequence: CDR1 LNHDA, CDR2 SQIVND (reference sequence). V shed 5 bases, J shed 4 bases, and the junction held 3 bases outside the gene matches. The CDR3 consists of 14 residues. CDR3 bases: TGTGCCAGTAGTCGTGGACAGGGTAATGAAAAACTGTTTTTT. Its protein is CASSRGQGNEKLFF.

The CDR3 here is CASGRESNQPQHF. For the CDR3, the DNA is TGTGCTAGCGGACGGGAAAGCAATCAGCCCCAGCATTTT. The chain combines TRBV12-5 with TRBJ1-5; no clear D. The germline V gene has CDR1 LGHNT and CDR2 FRNRAP. The CDR3 runs to 13 residues. V lost 9 bases and J lost 1, with 10 bases in between.

CDR3 residues: CATRDPGQGTNYGYTF. CDR3 coding DNA: TGTGCCACCCGAGACCCGGGACAGGGGACTAACTATGGCTACACCTTC. The chain couples TRBV10-3 to TRBJ1-2; 10 positions agree with TRBD1. The length of the CDR3 is 16 residues. CDR1 and CDR2 (germline): ENHRY, SYGVKD. The V and J ends lost 10 bases and 0 bases, in that order; junction bases with no gene match: 11.

The CDR3 coding sequence is TGTGCCAGCAGTCCACATGGACTAGCGGGAGGGAATGAGCAGTTCTTC. Its protein is CASSPHGLAGGNEQFF. The chain recombines TRBV28 with TRBJ2-1, with 15 bases identical to TRBD2. Germline CDR1 is MDHEN and CDR2 is SYDVKM. Unmatched junction bases numbered 6, after V lost 5 bases and J lost 7 bases. The CDR3 has 16 amino acids.

This chain joins TRBV6-6 and TRBJ1-4; a weak D match, TRBD1 (5 bases). The V gene's germline CDR1 is MNHNY and CDR2 SVGAGI (reference sequence). This CDR3 has 16 amino acids. Trimming removed 0 bases at V and 8 bases at J, with 16 bases between. CDR3 in DNA: TGTGCCAGCAGTTACTCAGTAACCAGGGCACAAGAAAAACTGTTTTTT. This gives the protein CASSYSVTRAQEKLFF.

This clone was seen a few times. The rearrangement uses TRBV5-4 and TRBJ1-4, with 8 bases that match TRBD1. The V and J ends lost 3 bases and 6 bases, in that order; junction bases with no gene match: 10. This CDR3 is 16 amino acids long. Per the germline V gene, CDR1 is SGHNT and CDR2 is YYREEE (reference sequence). As DNA, the CDR3 is TGTGCCAGCAGCTCTAAAAAGGACAGGGCGGATGAAAAACTGTTTTTT. It codes for CASSSKKDRADEKLFF.

This chain links TRBV7-3 with TRBJ2-2, with TRBD2 matching over 10 bases. From germline, CDR1 is SGHTA and CDR2 FQGTGA. V gave up 2 bases and J gave up 5 bases; unmatched junction bases: 8. This CDR3 contains 17 residues. CDR3 sequence reads: CASSLHSGGTLTGELFF. Here the CDR3 DNA reads TGTGCCAGCAGCTTACATAGCGGGGGGACCTTGACCGGGGAGCTGTTTTTT. Complete variable domain (other parts from reference TRBV7-3 and TRBJ2-2): GAGVSQTPSNKVTEKGKYVELRCDPISGHTALYWYRQSLGQGPEFLIYFQGTGAADDSGLPNDRFFAVRPEGSVSTLKIQRTERGDSAVYLCASSLHSGGTLTGELFFGEGSRLTVL.

This chain joins TRBV19 and TRBJ2-5; D gene uncertain. Per germline, CDR1 LNHDA and CDR2 SQIVND (reference sequence). Trimming removed 1 base at V and 0 bases at J, with 6 bases between. The CDR3 runs to 14 residues. CDR3 region: CASSIVFNQETQYF. The CDR3 nucleotides are TGTGCCAGTAGTATAGTTTTTAACCAAGAGACCCAGTACTTC.

The V gene is TRBV6-6, the J gene TRBJ2-3, with a possible D match to TRBD1 (6 bases). The CDR3 has 13 residues. Trimming removed 5 bases at V and 4 bases at J, with 10 bases between. Germline CDR1 and CDR2: MNHNY and SVGAGI (reference sequence). The CDR3 DNA reads TGTGCCAGCAGTAGCAACAGGGCAGATACGCAGTATTTT. This encodes CASSSNRADTQYF.

The genes are TRBV7-9 and TRBJ2-7, with D possibly matching TRBD2 (6 bases). This CDR3 contains 13 residues. Germline-derived CDR1 and CDR2 are SEHNR and FQNEAQ (reference sequence). Trimming pared 3 bases from V and 2 bases from J, leaving 8 bases between. The CDR3 protein is CASSFGGPYEQYF. For the CDR3, the DNA is TGTGCCAGCAGCTTCGGGGGACCCTACGAGCAGTACTTC.

This chain uses TRBV9 with TRBJ2-2, with TRBD2 as a possible D gene (6 bases). Trimming took off 0 bases at V and 1 base at J, with 10 bases between the two ends. The V gene's germline CDR1 is SGDLS and CDR2 YYNGEE. The CDR3 contains 16 residues. The CDR3 is CASSVALAMNTGELFF. The CDR3 DNA sequence: TGTGCCAGCAGCGTAGCACTAGCCATGAACACCGGGGAGCTGTTTTTT.

The chain recombines TRBV5-4 with TRBJ2-5, with D maybe TRBD2 (5 bases). CDR3 length: 15 amino acids. Trimming removed 0 bases at V and 5 bases at J, with 14 bases between. Looked up from germline, CDR1 is SGHNT and CDR2 is YYREEE (reference sequence). CDR3 sequence (DNA): TGTGCCAGCAGCTTGGCACGACCCCCGGGGGAGACCCAGTACTTC. Translated, it gives CASSLARPPGETQYF.

The chain recombines TRBV5-4 with TRBJ2-7; 14 bases line up with TRBD2. The germline V gene has CDR1 SGHNT and CDR2 YYREEE (reference sequence). V lost 3 bases and J lost 7; bases outside the gene matches: 12. The CDR3 totals 17 residues. CDR3 in DNA: TGTGCCAGCAGCTCCGGACTAGCGGGGGGTTTGCTCGCGGAGCAGTACTTC. As protein: CASSSGLAGGLLAEQYF.

The chain has TRBV7-6 and TRBJ2-7; 9 nucleotides align to TRBD2. The CDR3 is 16 amino acids. CDR1 SGHVS and CDR2 FNYEAQ come from the germline V gene. J gave up 5 bases and V 4 bases, and 12 bases lay outside the gene matches. The CDR3 DNA sequence: TGTGCCAGCAGCTCGGTCCTGCGGGAGGGCCTTGACGAGCAGTACTTC. Translated: CASSSVLREGLDEQYF.

The chain carries TRBV28 and TRBJ1-1; tentatively, D is TRBD1 (6 bases). The CDR3 length is 16 residues. Germline CDR1 is MDHEN and CDR2 is SYDVKM. Trimming left V 6 bases short and J 3 bases short, with 20 bases between. For the CDR3, the DNA is TGTGCCAGCAGCCCTGAACACGCGACAGGAGACACTGAAGCTTTCTTT. Its translation is CASSPEHATGDTEAFF.

The chain has TRBV28 and TRBJ2-7; TRBD2 might be the D (6 bases). The germline V and J ends were trimmed by 3 bases and 0 bases, with 9 bases remaining between them. This CDR3 is 14 amino acids long. The germline V gene encodes CDR1 MDHEN and CDR2 SYDVKM. CDR3 bases: TGTGCCAGCAGTTTGTCGGACTACTCCTACGAGCAGTACTTC. Protein product: CASSLSDYSYEQYF.

The V gene is TRBV11-2, the J gene TRBJ1-4; possibly TRBD1 for D (5 bases). Germline V gene data show CDR1 as SGHAT and CDR2 as FQNNGV. The CDR3 covers 13 residues. V was trimmed by 3 bases and J by 8 bases, leaving 10 bases between them. The CDR3 protein is CASSFGRVEKLFF. CDR3 nucleotides: TGTGCCAGCAGCTTCGGCAGGGTAGAAAAACTGTTTTTT.

V usage is TRBV19 and J usage is TRBJ2-3; D might be TRBD2 (7 bases). V was trimmed by 3 bases and J by 6 bases, leaving 19 bases between them. This CDR3 comprises 16 residues. Germline assignment: CDR1 LNHDA and CDR2 SQIVND (reference sequence). The CDR3: CASSISGGAPRDTQYF. CDR3 DNA sequence: TGTGCCAGTAGTATCAGTGGGGGGGCCCCGAGGGATACGCAGTATTTT.

The gene calls are TRBV10-3 and TRBJ2-2, with TRBD2 matching 11 bases. Germline V gives CDR1 ENHRY, CDR2 SYGVKD. V shed 10 bases and J 5 bases; nucleotides not matched to a gene: 6. There are 14 residues in the CDR3. The CDR3 nucleotides are TGTGCCACCAACGGACTAGCGGGTACCGGGGAGCTGTTTTTT. Translating it yields CATNGLAGTGELFF.

This chain joins TRBV5-1 and TRBJ2-7; 9 positions agree with TRBD1. The J segment lost 4 bases and the V segment lost 5 bases, leaving 7 bases of the junction unmatched. Germline V gene lookup returns CDR1 SGHRS and CDR2 YFSETQ. CDR3 length equals 14 residues. CDR3 nucleotide sequence: TGCGCCAGCAGTACGGGGACAGGGCGGTACGAGCAGTACTTC. Translating it yields CASSTGTGRYEQYF.

This chain links TRBV9 with TRBJ2-2; 7 bases are a match to TRBD2. The CDR3 has 14 amino acids. Germline-derived CDR1 and CDR2 are SGDLS and YYNGEE. V was clipped by 4 bases and J by 5 bases; unmatched bases: 5. The CDR3 sequence: CASSLAGLTGELFF. The CDR3 nucleotides read TGTGCCAGCAGCTTAGCGGGTTTAACCGGGGAGCTGTTTTTT.

This clone came up a few times. The chain links TRBV6-6 to TRBJ1-1; no definite D call. The CDR3 is 12 residues long. Trimming removed 6 bases at V and 0 bases at J, with 5 bases between. The germline V gene has CDR1 MNHNY and CDR2 SVGAGI (reference sequence). The chain's CDR3 is CASRGVNTEAFF. The CDR3 DNA sequence: TGTGCCAGCAGGGGAGTGAACACTGAAGCTTTCTTT.